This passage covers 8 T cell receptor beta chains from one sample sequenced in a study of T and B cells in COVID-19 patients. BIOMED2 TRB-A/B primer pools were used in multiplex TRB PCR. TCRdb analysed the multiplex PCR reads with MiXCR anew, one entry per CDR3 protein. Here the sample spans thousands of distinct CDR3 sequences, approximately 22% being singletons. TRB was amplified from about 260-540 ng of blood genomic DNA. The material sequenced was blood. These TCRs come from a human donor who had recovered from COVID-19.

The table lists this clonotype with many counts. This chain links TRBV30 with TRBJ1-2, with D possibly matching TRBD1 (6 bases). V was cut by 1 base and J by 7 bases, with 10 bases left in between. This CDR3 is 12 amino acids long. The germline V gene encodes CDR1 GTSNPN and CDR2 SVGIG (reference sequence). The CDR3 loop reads CAWSASDSGYTF. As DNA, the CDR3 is TGTGCCTGGAGTGCCTCGGACAGTGGCTACACCTTC.

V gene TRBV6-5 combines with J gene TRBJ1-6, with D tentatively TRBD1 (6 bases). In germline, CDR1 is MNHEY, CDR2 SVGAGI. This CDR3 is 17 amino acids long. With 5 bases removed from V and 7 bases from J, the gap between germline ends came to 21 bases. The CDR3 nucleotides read TGTGCCAGCAGTCTTCGGGGGGGGGGCGAGCCCAATTCACCCCTCCACTTT. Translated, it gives CASSLRGGGEPNSPLHF.

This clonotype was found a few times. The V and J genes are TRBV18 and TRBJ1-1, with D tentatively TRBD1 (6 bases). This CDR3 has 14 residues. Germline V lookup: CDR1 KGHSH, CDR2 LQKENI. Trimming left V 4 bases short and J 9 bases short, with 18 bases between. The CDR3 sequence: CASSLYRAGGKAFF. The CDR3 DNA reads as TGTGCCAGCTCACTATACAGGGCCGGGGGGAAAGCTTTCTTT.

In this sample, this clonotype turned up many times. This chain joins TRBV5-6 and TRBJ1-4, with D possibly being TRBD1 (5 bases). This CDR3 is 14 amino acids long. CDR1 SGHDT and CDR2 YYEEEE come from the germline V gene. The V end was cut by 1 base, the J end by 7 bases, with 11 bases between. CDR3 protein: CASSLWGLGEKLFF. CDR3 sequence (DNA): TGTGCCAGCAGCTTGTGGGGCTTGGGTGAAAAACTGTTTTTT.

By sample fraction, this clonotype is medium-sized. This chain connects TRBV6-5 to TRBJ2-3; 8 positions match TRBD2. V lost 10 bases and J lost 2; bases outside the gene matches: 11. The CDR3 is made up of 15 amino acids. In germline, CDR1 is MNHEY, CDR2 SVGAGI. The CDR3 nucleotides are TGTGCCACGGGGGGTACTAGCGGAGTCACAGATACGCAGTATTTT. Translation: CATGGTSGVTDTQYF.

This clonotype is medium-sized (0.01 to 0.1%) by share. The CDR3 nucleotides are TGTGCCAGCAGTTCCCCAACCTCTGGGGCCAACGTCCTGACTTTC. Translation gives CASSSPTSGANVLTF. V gene TRBV27 combines with J gene TRBJ2-6; D is ambiguous. The germline CDR1 and CDR2 sequences are MNHEY and SMNVEV (reference sequence). The V and J ends lost 4 bases and 0 bases respectively, with 7 bases between them. The CDR3 is 15 amino acids.

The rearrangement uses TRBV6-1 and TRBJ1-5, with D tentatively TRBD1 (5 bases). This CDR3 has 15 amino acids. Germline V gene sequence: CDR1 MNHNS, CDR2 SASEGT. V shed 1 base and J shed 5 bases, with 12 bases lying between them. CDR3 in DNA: TGTGCCAGCAGTGAAGAACCCGGGGGTCATCAGCCCCAGCATTTT. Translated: CASSEEPGGHQPQHF.

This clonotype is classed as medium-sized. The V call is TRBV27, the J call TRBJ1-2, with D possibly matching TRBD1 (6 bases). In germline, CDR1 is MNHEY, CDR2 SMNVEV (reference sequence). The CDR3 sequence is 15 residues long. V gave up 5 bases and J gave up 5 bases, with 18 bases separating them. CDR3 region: CASSTEWGAPYGYTF. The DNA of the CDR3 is TGTGCCAGCAGTACTGAATGGGGGGCTCCGTATGGCTACACCTTC.